The source of this T cell receptor (beta chain) is a study of T cell changes during pregnancy in multiple sclerosis. Clones were sequenced by immunoSEQ multiplex PCR, and TCRdb holds only the in-frame ones, with some missing. Among around 55,000 clones listed, approximately 90% were seen once. There are 18 residues in the CDR3. Germline V CDR1 and CDR2: SGHDT, YYEEEE. V lost 0 bases to trimming and J lost 1 base; unmatched junction nucleotides: 11. This clone came up a few times. The rearrangement joins TRBV5-6 to TRBJ1-2; 8 bases fit TRBD1. The sequence was obtained from a female donor with multiple sclerosis, enrolled in a pregnancy study. This specimen was CD4+ T cells from peripheral blood mononuclear cells, taken in the first trimester of pregnancy. CDR3 region: CASSLGPPGTGLNYGYTF. CDR3 nucleotide sequence: TGTGCCAGCAGCTTGGGCCCGCCAGGGACAGGCCTTAACTATGGCTACACCTTC.